This T cell receptor (beta chain) was identified during a study of T cells after yellow fever vaccination. Overall study findings and caveats: Reappearing after the booster were most of the clones from primary vaccination (approximately 96% CD4, roughly 86% CD8).

CDR1 is MNHEY, CDR2 SMNVEV, per germline (reference sequence). There are 13 residues in the CDR3. The V end lost 8 bases, the J end lost 6 bases, and 14 bases lay between the germline ends. They built TCR cDNA with 5'RACE template switching, a step that put in a universal primer site and UMIs. Each CDR3 protein is one row after TCRdb ran MiXCR on the 5' RACE reads. The table shows over 45,000 distinct CDR3 sequences, with approximately 7% occurring only once. This clonotype was seen a handful of times. Its antigen is not identified. The V call is TRBV27, the J call TRBJ2-4; weak D call: TRBD1 (6 bases). The TCR was taken from a man between 18 and 35 years old who received the YFV17D yellow fever vaccine. Source: CD8+ T cells sorted from PBMCs, taken on the day of the first yellow fever vaccination. The CDR3 is CASGDRHLNIQYF. The DNA for the CDR3 is TGTGCCAGCGGAGACAGGCACCTAAACATTCAGTACTTC.